Following are 28 T cell receptor beta chains from one sample sequenced in a study of control samples from healthy donors and cancer patients. Using immunoSEQ multiplex PCR, the repertoire was profiled, and TCRdb retains in-frame clones only, with some absent. The sample has about 170,000 clones, around 93% seen once; the top ten hold about 4%. Material: blood. The receptor set was obtained from a woman aged 55 to 70 in good health.

The V call is TRBV5-1, the J call TRBJ1-2, with 8 bases lining up with TRBD1. V lost 2 bases, J lost 2 bases, and 2 bases stayed unmatched. Per germline, CDR1 SGHRS and CDR2 YFSETQ. This CDR3 is 14 amino acids long. This CDR3 is CASSFGTGNYGYTF. CDR3 bases: TGCGCCAGCAGCTTTGGGACAGGCAACTATGGCTACACCTTC.

J is TRBJ2-6 and V is TRBV5-4; 8 bases fit TRBD1. Germline V gene lookup returns CDR1 SGHNT and CDR2 YYREEE (reference sequence). Trimming removed 0 bases from V and 2 bases from J; junction bases left unmatched: 4. The CDR3 has 17 residues. CDR3 sequence reads: CASSLVQGAAGANVLTF. In DNA form, the CDR3 reads TGTGCCAGCAGCTTGGTGCAGGGGGCGGCTGGGGCCAACGTCCTGACTTTC.

The chain couples TRBV5-1 to TRBJ2-5; 7 positions agree with TRBD2. The germline V gene encodes CDR1 SGHRS and CDR2 YFSETQ. Trimming cost V 0 bases and J 2 bases; bases outside gene matches: 7. The CDR3 runs 16 residues. The CDR3, as DNA: TGCGCCAGCAGCTTGGGGGGGACTAACTATCAAGAGACCCAGTACTTC. It codes for CASSLGGTNYQETQYF.

The CDR3 bases are TGTGCCAGCAGCTATAACCCGGGACAGGTTGCCTATGGCTACACCTTC. This encodes CASSYNPGQVAYGYTF. The rearrangement joins TRBV3-1 (or the pseudogene TRBV3-2) to TRBJ1-2; 8 positions agree with TRBD1. V lost 5 bases to trimming and J lost 4 bases; unmatched junction nucleotides: 12. The CDR3 extends over 16 amino acids. Looked up from germline, CDR1 is LGHDT and CDR2 is YNNKEL (reference sequence).

V and J are TRBV18 and TRBJ1-4, with a possible D match to TRBD1 (6 bases). CDR3 length equals 15 residues. Germline V gene data show CDR1 as KGHSH and CDR2 as LQKENI. V lost 2 bases and J 7 bases, leaving 14 bases between the germline ends. DNA of the CDR3: TGTGCCAGCTCACCAACCAGGGGAAGTGGTGAAAAACTGTTTTTT. Protein sequence: CASSPTRGSGEKLFF.

V gene TRBV11-2 combines with J gene TRBJ2-3, with a weak D call TRBD1 (5 bases). The V gene lost 5 bases and the J gene lost 0 bases, with 15 bases spanning the gap. The CDR3 is 16 residues long. Germline loops: CDR1 SGHAT, CDR2 FQNNGV. The CDR3 DNA is TGTGCCAGCAGCGGGGCAGGCGGCAAAAGCACAGATACGCAGTATTTT. This codes for CASSGAGGKSTDTQYF. Full variable domain (missing parts from reference TRBV11-2 and TRBJ2-3): EAGVAQSPRYKIIEKRQSVAFWCNPISGHATLYWYQQILGQGPKLLIQFQNNGVVDDSQLPKDRFSAERLKGVDSTLKIQPAKLEDSAVYLCASSGAGGKSTDTQYFGPGTRLTVL.

The table lists this clone with a count of one. This chain links TRBV6-5 with TRBJ1-2; the D is unclear. This CDR3 is 11 amino acids long. Per the germline V gene, CDR1 is MNHEY and CDR2 is SVGAGI. V shed 2 bases and J shed 5 bases, with 3 bases lying between them. The CDR3 DNA reads as TGTGCCAGCAGTTACGGGTATGGCTACACCTTC. Protein product: CASSYGYGYTF.

This chain connects TRBV19 to TRBJ1-4, with no clear D. The CDR3 length is 15 residues. The V end was cut by 6 bases, the J end by 5 bases, with 16 bases between. Germline values: CDR1 LNHDA, CDR2 SQIVND (reference sequence). The CDR3 loop reads CASRLSILGNEKLFF. The CDR3 DNA is TGTGCCAGTAGACTCTCAATACTGGGGAATGAAAAACTGTTTTTT.

V is TRBV2 and J is TRBJ1-2; a possible D gene is TRBD1 (5 bases). CDR3 length: 14 residues. The V gene lost 6 bases and the J gene lost 4 bases, with 15 bases spanning the gap. Germline assignment: CDR1 SNHLY and CDR2 FYNNEI. For the CDR3, the DNA is TGTGCCAGCAGGGGGACGGGGGATTTCTATGGCTACACCTTC. This codes for CASRGTGDFYGYTF.

V and J are TRBV5-4 and TRBJ1-2; D ambiguous. Trimming cost V 2 bases and J 4 bases, with 6 bases left between them. The CDR3 contains 12 residues. The germline gives CDR1 SGHNT, CDR2 YYREEE (reference sequence). In DNA form, the CDR3 reads TGTGCCAGCAGCTTTGGCAGCTATGGCTACACCTTC. Protein: CASSFGSYGYTF.

The J gene is TRBJ1-2, the V gene TRBV25-1; 8 bases align to TRBD1. The CDR3 extends over 15 amino acids. Germline loops: CDR1 MGHDK, CDR2 SYGVNS. Trimming cost V 4 bases and J 7 bases; bases outside gene matches: 11. CDR3 sequence (DNA): TGTGCCAGCAGTGGACTACAGGGGGATCGCACTGGCTACACCTTC. Its protein product is CASSGLQGDRTGYTF.

This chain connects TRBV7-2 to TRBJ1-4; D is perhaps TRBD1 (5 bases). Trimming left V 2 bases short and J 6 bases short, with 13 bases between. CDR1 is SGHTA and CDR2 is FQGNSA in the germline V gene. The CDR3 consists of 15 residues. In DNA, the CDR3 is TGTGCCAGCAGCTTATTTTTGGGGGGGGATGAAAAACTGTTTTTT. Its translation: CASSLFLGGDEKLFF.

V and J are TRBV21-1 and TRBJ1-5; TRBD1, as called in the table, went unchecked against the DNA. TRBV21-1 is recorded as a pseudogene. This CDR3 has 15 residues. For the CDR3, the DNA is TGTGCCAGCAGCAAAGGTGGGGCTAGCAATCAGCCCCAGCATTTT. As protein: CASSKGGASNQPQHF.

This sequence joins TRBV7-8 and TRBJ2-7; a possible D gene is TRBD1 (6 bases). This CDR3 spans 18 amino acids. Germline assignment: CDR1 SGHVS and CDR2 FQNEAQ. V lost 2 bases to trimming and J lost 0 bases, with 20 bases between them. The CDR3 region has the DNA TGTGCCAGCAGCTTAATTCCCCCGACAGGAAGGAGCTCCTACGAGCAGTACTTC. Its translation: CASSLIPPTGRSSYEQYF.

The chain combines TRBV11-1 with TRBJ1-1, with a tentative D call TRBD1 (6 bases). Germline lookup yields CDR1 SGHAT and CDR2 FQDESV (reference sequence). V was cut by 3 bases and J by 1 base, with 15 bases left in between. CDR3 length equals 16 residues. CDR3: CASSLGKHRENTEAFF. DNA of the CDR3: TGTGCCAGCAGCTTGGGTAAGCACAGGGAGAACACTGAAGCTTTCTTT.

The CDR3 spells CASSETGAATQYF. The DNA for the CDR3 is TGTGCCAGCAGTGAAACAGGGGCTGCTACGCAGTATTTT. The rearrangement uses TRBV6-4 and TRBJ2-3; 7 nucleotides agree with TRBD1. J lost 8 bases, V lost 3 bases, and 5 bases had no gene match. Germline V gives CDR1 MRHNA, CDR2 SNTAGT. This CDR3 is 13 amino acids long.

This chain uses TRBV19 with TRBJ2-7; tentative D call: TRBD2 (6 bases). Germline assignment: CDR1 LNHDA and CDR2 SQIVND (reference sequence). V was trimmed by 1 base and J by 4 bases, leaving 14 bases between them. The CDR3 has 15 residues. CDR3 nucleotide sequence: TGTGCCAGTAGTATAGCCGGGGGAATCCAATACGAGCAGTACTTC. It is translated as CASSIAGGIQYEQYF.

The rearrangement joins TRBV12-3 or TRBV12-4 to TRBJ1-2; no clear D. The CDR3 loop spans 12 amino acids. V was pared by 6 bases and J by 7 bases, with 12 bases between. For the CDR3, the DNA is TGTGCCAGCAGCTCGGCCACGCGTGGCTACACCTTC. Translated, it gives CASSSATRGYTF.

The CDR3 sequence: CASSQGTGETYEQYF. The CDR3 nucleotides are TGTGCCAGCAGCCAAGGTACAGGGGAGACCTACGAGCAGTACTTC. The chain couples TRBV4-2 to TRBJ2-7; the match to TRBD1 covers 7 bases. The CDR3 runs 15 residues. Losses at the gene ends were 1 base for V and 2 bases for J; bases not matched to a gene: 5. CDR1 and CDR2 from the germline V gene are LGHNA and YNFKEQ.

This chain connects TRBV6-5 to TRBJ1-4, with D possibly matching TRBD1 (6 bases). Trimming stripped 8 bases from V and 8 bases from J, with 15 bases between. CDR1 and CDR2 (germline): MNHEY, SVGAGI. The CDR3 loop spans 13 amino acids. Here the CDR3 DNA reads TGTGCCAGCTCGGGACATAGTACCGAAAAACTGTTTTTT. This encodes CASSGHSTEKLFF.

The chain is built from TRBV15 and TRBJ1-4; tentative D call: TRBD1 (5 bases). CDR3 size: 14 residues. The V and J ends lost 4 bases and 11 bases respectively, with 17 bases between them. CDR1 is LNHNV, CDR2 YYDKDF, per germline (reference sequence). The CDR3 bases are TGTGCCACCAGCACCGCTTACAATGGGGGGAAACTGTTTTTT. Translating it yields CATSTAYNGGKLFF. Using reference TRBV15 and TRBJ1-4 for the parts outside the CDR3, the full variable domain is DAMVIQNPRYQVTQFGKPVTLSCSQTLNHNVMYWYQQKSSQAPKLLFHYYDKDFNNEADTPDNFQSRRPNTSFCFLDIRSPGLGDTAMYLCATSTAYNGGKLFFGSGTQLSVL.

This sequence joins TRBV10-3 and TRBJ2-2; 8 bases are shared with TRBD1. The CDR3 extends over 16 amino acids. The V segment lost 2 bases and the J segment 2 bases; nucleotides outside the gene matches: 4. Germline loops: CDR1 ENHRY, CDR2 SYGVKD. CDR3: CAISETDRGNTGELFF. Here the CDR3 DNA reads TGTGCCATCAGTGAGACCGACAGGGGAAACACCGGGGAGCTGTTTTTT.

The J gene is TRBJ1-1, the V gene TRBV6-2 or TRBV6-3; D uncertain. The germline CDR1 and CDR2 sequences are MNHEY and SVGEGT. The CDR3 is 14 amino acids. Trimming took 5 bases from V and 0 from J, leaving 10 bases between them. The CDR3 reads CASSVSGLNTEAFF. The DNA of the CDR3 is TGTGCCAGCAGTGTTTCCGGTTTGAACACTGAAGCTTTCTTT.

The table lists this clone with many counts. CDR3 nucleotides: TGCGCCAGCGGCCTCGTTCGCACAGGGGGCAACACTGAAGCTTTCTTT. This sequence encodes CASGLVRTGGNTEAFF. The gene calls are TRBV5-1 and TRBJ1-1; 9 bases line up with TRBD1. The CDR3 totals 16 residues. Germline CDR1 reads SGHRS; CDR2 reads YFSETQ. V dropped 7 bases and J dropped 2; count of bases not matched to a gene: 12.

This clone was counted a single time. The V call is TRBV24-1, the J call TRBJ2-2; 9 positions agree with TRBD2. The CDR3 runs 17 residues. Germline V lookup: CDR1 KGHDR, CDR2 SFDVKD. The V and J ends lost 5 bases and 3 bases, in that order; junction bases with no gene match: 9. The CDR3 sequence is CATSGLGGGADTGELFF. As DNA, the CDR3 is TGTGCCACCAGTGGTTTAGGCGGGGGGGCTGACACCGGGGAGCTGTTTTTT.

This clone was observed a single time. The J gene is TRBJ1-2, the V gene TRBV18, with D possibly matching TRBD1 (5 bases). The CDR3 length is 15 residues. CDR1 is KGHSH and CDR2 is LQKENI in the germline V gene. Trimming took 2 bases from V and 3 from J, leaving 13 bases between them. The CDR3 DNA reads TGTGCCAGCTCACCAAACCGGGACGCGGACTATGGCTACACCTTC. It specifies CASSPNRDADYGYTF.

The chain employs TRBV6-5 and TRBJ1-5; D uncertain. The germline V gene has CDR1 MNHEY and CDR2 SVGAGI. This CDR3 comprises 14 residues. V lost 0 bases and J lost 5, with 8 bases in between. CDR3 protein: CASSYSGMDQPQHF. The CDR3 bases are TGTGCCAGCAGTTACTCAGGGATGGATCAGCCCCAGCATTTT.

V gene TRBV2 combines with J gene TRBJ1-2; D perhaps matches TRBD1 (6 bases). The V gene's germline CDR1 is SNHLY and CDR2 FYNNEI. V was trimmed by 6 bases and J by 4 bases, leaving 18 bases between them. The CDR3 covers 15 residues. Written as DNA, the CDR3 is TGTGCCAGCAGGATAGAAGGGGGTTTTAGCTATGGCTACACCTTC. It encodes CASRIEGGFSYGYTF.